One and the same sample provided the 27 T cell receptor beta chains below, sequenced in a study of blood T cells in healthy people across ages. Combining a sample-barcoded 5' primer with a J-beta primer mix, a second PCR ran for roughly 6 to 12 cycles. TCRdb re-derived calls from the 5' RACE reads in MiXCR, one entry per CDR3 protein. The table shows fewer than 800,000 distinct CDR3 sequences, with approximately 29% occurring only once. Sequenced sample: blood. These receptors all stem from a woman older than 75 in good health.

The rearrangement uses TRBV7-6 and TRBJ1-6; D is possibly TRBD1 (5 bases). This CDR3 is built from 17 residues. The germline gives CDR1 SGHVS, CDR2 FNYEAQ. V lost 4 bases, J lost 10 bases, and 23 bases lay in between. For the CDR3, the DNA is TGTGCCAGCAGCTCCTCTTCCGGGGCACGGGGTATCTCACCCCTCCACTTT. It specifies CASSSSSGARGISPLHF.

The V gene is TRBV6-5, the J gene TRBJ1-1, with D possibly TRBD1 on 5 matching bases. CDR3 size: 13 residues. Trimming removed 6 bases at V and 6 bases at J, with 14 bases between. The germline V gene has CDR1 MNHEY and CDR2 SVGAGI. CDR3 residues: CASSRGTFSEAFF. As DNA, the CDR3 is TGTGCCAGCAGCCGTGGGACCTTCTCTGAAGCTTTCTTT.

The table lists this clonotype with many counts. The rearrangement uses TRBV7-3 and TRBJ2-7; 9 nucleotides match TRBD1. V shed 4 bases and J 6 bases; nucleotides not matched to a gene: 13. The length of the CDR3 is 16 residues. Germline lookup yields CDR1 SGHTA and CDR2 FQGTGA. The CDR3 region is CASSSSPGTGFGEQYF. The CDR3, as DNA: TGTGCCAGCAGCTCCAGTCCCGGGACAGGGTTCGGCGAGCAGTACTTC. The whole variable domain, filled in from reference TRBV7-3 and TRBJ2-7, reads GAGVSQTPSNKVTEKGKYVELRCDPISGHTALYWYRQSLGQGPEFLIYFQGTGAADDSGLPNDRFFAVRPEGSVSTLKIQRTERGDSAVYLCASSSSPGTGFGEQYFGPGTRLTVT.

This clonotype came up once. The V gene is TRBV7-9, the J gene TRBJ2-4; the match to TRBD1 covers 7 bases. Per the germline V gene, CDR1 is SEHNR and CDR2 is FQNEAQ (reference sequence). V lost 6 bases, J lost 6 bases, and 2 bases stayed unmatched. The CDR3 has 12 amino acids. The CDR3 sequence: CASRDRRNIQYF. The DNA for the CDR3 is TGTGCCAGCAGGGACAGGCGAAACATTCAGTACTTC.

This clonotype was counted only a few times. The genes are TRBV6-1 and TRBJ2-7; 9 nucleotides line up with TRBD2. Germline V lookup: CDR1 MNHNS, CDR2 SASEGT. The CDR3 spans 15 residues. Trimming cost V 4 bases and J 7 bases; bases outside gene matches: 11. CDR3 sequence reads: CASSGAGGTYNEQYF. Here the CDR3 DNA reads TGTGCCAGCAGTGGAGCGGGGGGTACCTACAATGAGCAGTACTTC.

At least ten counts were recorded for this clonotype. The chain uses TRBV12-3 or TRBV12-4 and TRBJ1-1, with TRBD1 identical over 9 bases. This CDR3 is 15 amino acids long. Germline trimming cut 5 bases from V and 7 bases from J; bases unmatched to any gene: 11. The CDR3 loop reads CASSEGQGGLDEAFF. CDR3 bases: TGTGCCAGCAGTGAGGGACAGGGTGGTTTGGATGAAGCTTTCTTT.

The table lists this clonotype with many counts. The chain carries TRBV20-1 and TRBJ2-1; unclear D gene. Germline CDR1 and CDR2: DFQATT and SNEGSKA (reference sequence). The CDR3 runs 17 residues. Trimming removed 0 bases at V and 1 base at J, with 16 bases between. The CDR3 loop reads CSARDATGRRSYNEQFF. DNA for the CDR3: TGCAGTGCTAGAGACGCTACGGGTAGACGTTCCTACAATGAGCAGTTCTTC.

About this clonotype: This may be a read error: a much more frequent sequence differs by one nucleotide. This chain joins TRBV9 and TRBJ2-1; 7 bases align to TRBD2. The end of the DNA is better explained by TRBJ2-7, so the J call may be wrong. Germline V gene lookup returns CDR1 SGDLS and CDR2 YYNGEE. The CDR3 has 15 residues. CDR3 sequence reads: CASSAGWGGYNEQYF. The DNA for the CDR3 is TGTGCCAGCAGCGCCGGTTGGGGGGGATACAATGAGCAGTACTTC.

This clonotype was counted many times. The chain links TRBV5-1 to TRBJ2-1; a possible D gene is TRBD2 (6 bases). V gave up 4 bases and J gave up 6 bases, with 20 bases separating them. CDR3 length equals 16 residues. CDR1 is SGHRS and CDR2 is YFSETQ in the germline V gene. The CDR3 is CASSPRVAVVANEQFF. The CDR3 coding sequence is TGCGCCAGCAGCCCGAGAGTAGCGGTGGTCGCCAATGAGCAGTTCTTC.

The sample holds many counts of this clonotype. This chain uses TRBV5-1 with TRBJ2-7; a possible D gene is TRBD2 (6 bases). The CDR3 consists of 14 residues. V lost 5 bases to trimming and J lost 5 bases, with 17 bases between them. Germline V gene lookup returns CDR1 SGHRS and CDR2 YFSETQ. The DNA for the CDR3 is TGCGCCAGCAGGCGGGACGAGGGTATCAACGAGCAGTACTTC. This sequence encodes CASRRDEGINEQYF.

The chain has TRBV10-3 and TRBJ2-7, with 7 bases that match TRBD1. This CDR3 region has 13 residues. Germline V lookup: CDR1 ENHRY, CDR2 SYGVKD. Trimming removed 4 bases from V and 4 bases from J; junction bases left unmatched: 4. The CDR3 is CAISVDRLYEQYF. CDR3 nucleotide sequence: TGTGCCATCAGTGTGGACAGGCTGTACGAGCAGTACTTC.

This clonotype was seen a handful of times. Given a much more abundant clone one base away, this may be a read error. The chain uses TRBV20-1 and TRBJ1-2, with D possibly matching TRBD1 (5 bases). This CDR3 is 14 amino acids long. Germline V gives CDR1 DFQATT, CDR2 SNEGSKA (reference sequence). V lost 2 bases, J lost 4 bases, and 14 bases lay in between. CDR3 DNA sequence: TGCAGTGCTAGATGTTCCTCTCAGGGCTATGGCTACACCTTC. Translation: CSARCSSQGYGYTF.

This clonotype was seen repeatedly, ten times or more. The chain employs TRBV5-5 and TRBJ2-1; tentatively, D is TRBD1 (8 bases). Germline assignment: CDR1 SGHKS and CDR2 YYEKEE (reference sequence). The CDR3 contains 14 residues. V lost 1 base and J lost 7, with 12 bases in between. CDR3 DNA: TGTGCCAGCAGCTTGATACAGGGGGGGAATGAGCAGTTCTTC. Its protein is CASSLIQGGNEQFF. The variable domain in full, with the rest retrieved from reference TRBV5-5 and TRBJ2-1, is DAGVTQSPTHLIKTRGQQVTLRCSPISGHKSVSWYQQVLGQGPQFIFQYYEKEERGRGNFPDRFSARQFPNYSSELNVNALLLGDSALYLCASSLIQGGNEQFFGPGTRLTVL.

This clonotype has a count of ten or more. This rearrangement joins TRBV6-1 to TRBJ1-2; 10 nucleotides agree with TRBD1. The CDR3 is 14 amino acids. With 6 bases clipped from V and 2 bases from J, the junction kept 3 bases outside the gene matches. Germline V gives CDR1 MNHNS, CDR2 SASEGT. The CDR3 bases are TGTGCCAGCAGAGGACAGGGGGTGAACTATGGCTACACCTTC. Encoded protein: CASRGQGVNYGYTF.

The sample holds a few counts of this clonotype. The chain carries TRBV7-3 and TRBJ2-5; no definite D call. V lost 9 bases and J lost 11, with 16 bases in between. Germline V gives CDR1 SGHTA, CDR2 FQGTGA. This CDR3 comprises 11 residues. The DNA of the CDR3 is TGTGCCAGTACGGAAGGGAATGAGCAGTACTTC. As protein: CASTEGNEQYF.

In its sample, this clonotype was seen a few times. A much more abundant neighbour one base away suggests this may be a read error. The chain employs TRBV6-5 and TRBJ2-5; TRBD2 matches at 9 bases. The CDR3 spans 16 residues. Germline lookup yields CDR1 MNHEY and CDR2 SVGAGI. Trimming at V came to 0 bases and at J to 11 bases, leaving 13 bases not matched to a gene. The chain's CDR3 is CASSYSSGGIDNEQYF. The CDR3 nucleotides read TGTGCCAGCAGTTACTCAAGCGGGGGGATCGACAATGAGCAGTACTTC.

This clonotype has only a few counts. This chain connects TRBV20-1 to TRBJ1-1, with a weak D call TRBD1 (5 bases). V lost 3 bases to trimming and J lost 9 bases, with 11 bases between them. The CDR3 is made up of 11 amino acids. Germline values: CDR1 DFQATT, CDR2 SNEGSKA (reference sequence). The CDR3: CSARGPSQAFF. CDR3 nucleotides: TGCAGTGCTAGGGGACCAAGCCAAGCTTTCTTT.

This clonotype was seen at least ten times. The rearrangement joins TRBV20-1 to TRBJ2-7, with D unclear. The germline V gene encodes CDR1 DFQATT and CDR2 SNEGSKA (reference sequence). This CDR3 is built from 13 residues. Trimming stripped 3 bases from V and 0 bases from J, with 9 bases between. For the CDR3, the DNA is TGCAGTGCTAGCCGACTCCTCTCCTACGAGCAGTACTTC. This codes for CSASRLLSYEQYF.

In the case of this clonotype: This may be a read error: a much more frequent sequence differs by one nucleotide. This chain links TRBV10-3 with TRBJ1-2, with D uncertain. V shed 6 bases and J shed 2 bases, with 10 bases lying between them. This CDR3 contains 13 residues. Germline assignment: CDR1 ENHRY and CDR2 SYGVKD. Here the CDR3 DNA reads TGTGCCATCAGGGATGGTTTAAACTATGGCTACACCTTC. Translated, it gives CAIRDGLNYGYTF.

Many counts were recorded for this clonotype. The chain uses TRBV5-1 and TRBJ2-3; 12 positions agree with TRBD2. Trimming took 0 bases from V and 4 from J; bases not matched to a gene: 6. CDR3 length equals 17 residues. Per the germline V gene, CDR1 is SGHRS and CDR2 is YFSETQ. CDR3 protein: CASSLGPSGGAADTQYF. For the CDR3, the DNA is TGCGCCAGCAGCTTGGGGCCTAGCGGGGGGGCCGCAGATACGCAGTATTTT.

This clonotype was observed a single time. A much larger clone lies a single base off, so this may be a read error. The rearrangement uses TRBV3-1 and TRBJ2-7; D is possibly TRBD1 (7 bases). This CDR3 is built from 16 residues. From germline, CDR1 is LGHDT and CDR2 YNNKEL (reference sequence). The CDR3 bases are TGTGCCAACAGCCACAGACAGGGACTCCTCTCCTACGAGCAGTACTTC. Translation: CANSHRQGLLSYEQYF.

The CDR3 DNA sequence: TGTGCCAGCGGGCACGGTAGCACAGATACGCAGTATTTT. It translates to CASGHGSTDTQYF. This chain links TRBV12-3 or TRBV12-4 with TRBJ2-3; no reliable D call. The V end was cut by 8 bases, the J end by 0 bases, with 9 bases between. This CDR3 is built from 13 residues.

This clonotype has a count of ten or more. The chain couples TRBV5-1 to TRBJ2-1, with 10 nucleotides matching TRBD1. This CDR3 is 14 amino acids long. Germline V gene sequence: CDR1 SGHRS, CDR2 YFSETQ. The V gene end was trimmed by 3 bases and the J gene end by 8 bases; junction bases not matched to a gene: 5. CDR3 in amino acids: CASSSGQGGHEQFF. The CDR3 nucleotides read TGCGCCAGCAGCTCCGGACAGGGGGGCCATGAGCAGTTCTTC.

This clonotype was found many times. This sequence joins TRBV6-4 and TRBJ1-2, with TRBD1 as a possible D gene (5 bases). The CDR3 length is 15 residues. From germline, CDR1 is MRHNA and CDR2 SNTAGT. The V and J ends lost 2 bases and 6 bases respectively, with 16 bases between them. For the CDR3, the DNA is TGTGCCAGCAGTGACCAGAACGTAGGGACCCATGGCTACACCTTC. It specifies CASSDQNVGTHGYTF.

Details on this clonotype: Given a much more abundant clone one base away, this may be a read error. The chain joins TRBV10-3 to TRBJ2-6, with D possibly being TRBD1 (5 bases). Looked up from germline, CDR1 is ENHRY and CDR2 is SYGVKD. This CDR3 is built from 17 residues. The CDR3 sequence is CAISDWGSGTGANALTF. CDR3 nucleotides: TGTGCCATCAGTGACTGGGGTTCCGGCACTGGGGCCAACGCCCTGACTTTC.

The chain has TRBV30 and TRBJ2-7, with D maybe TRBD1 (6 bases). The germline V gene has CDR1 GTSNPN and CDR2 SVGIG (reference sequence). CDR3 size: 11 residues. The V end was cut by 3 bases, the J end by 8 bases, with 11 bases between. This CDR3 is CAWRGAGKQYF. In nucleotides, the CDR3 is TGTGCCTGGAGGGGGGCTGGGAAGCAGTACTTC.

In nucleotides, the CDR3 is TGTGCCAGCACTACAGGCACAGGGGGCCCCCCCCTCACCTTC. Its translation is CASTTGTGGPPLTF. The rearrangement uses TRBV2 and TRBJ1-2; 9 bases match TRBD1. CDR3 length equals 14 residues. The germline V gene encodes CDR1 SNHLY and CDR2 FYNNEI. Germline trimming cut 7 bases from V and 13 bases from J; bases unmatched to any gene: 16.